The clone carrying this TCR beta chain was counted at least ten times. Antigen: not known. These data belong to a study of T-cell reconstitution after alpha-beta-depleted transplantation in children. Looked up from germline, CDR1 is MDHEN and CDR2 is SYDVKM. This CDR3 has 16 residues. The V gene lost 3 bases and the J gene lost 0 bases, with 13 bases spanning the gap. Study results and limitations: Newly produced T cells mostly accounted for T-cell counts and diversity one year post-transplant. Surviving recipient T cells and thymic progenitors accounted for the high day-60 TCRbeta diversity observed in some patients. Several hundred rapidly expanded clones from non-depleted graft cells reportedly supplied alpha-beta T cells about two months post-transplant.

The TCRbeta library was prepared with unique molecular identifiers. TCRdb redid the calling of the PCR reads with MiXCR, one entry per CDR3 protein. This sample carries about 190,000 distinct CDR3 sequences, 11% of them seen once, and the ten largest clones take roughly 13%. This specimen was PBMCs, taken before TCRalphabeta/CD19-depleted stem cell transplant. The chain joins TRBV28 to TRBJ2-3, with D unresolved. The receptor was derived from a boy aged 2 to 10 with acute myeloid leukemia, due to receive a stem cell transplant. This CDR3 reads CASSFRGRSSTDTQYF. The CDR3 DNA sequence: TGTGCCAGCAGTTTCCGTGGACGGTCTAGCACAGATACGCAGTATTTT.